Sequencing of this TCR beta chain was carried out in a study of naive and memory T cell subsets. Overnight CMV lysate stimulation of fresh PBMCs defined donor CMV status by CD4+ IFNgamma. Cells stained for CD3, CD4, CD8, CD45RA, CD27 and viability were sorted into four CD45RA/CD27 subsets. This clonotype was seen more than once but under ten times. The CDR3 consists of 15 residues. Germline CDR1 DFQATT, CDR2 SNEGSKA (reference sequence). V was cut by 8 bases and J by 5 bases, with 22 bases left in between. An equimolar mix of two oligonucleotides served as the beta constant-region primer for TRBC1 and TRBC2. TCRdb ran MiXCR on the UMI-ligation and nested PCR reads and lists one entry per CDR3 protein. Counted here are approximately 85,000 distinct CDR3 sequences, roughly 7.3% occurring once; the ten biggest clones make up around 1.7%.

The rearrangement joins TRBV20-1 to TRBJ2-1; D may be TRBD1 or TRBD2 (5 bases each). Sequenced: central memory CD4+ T cells from blood. The source is a human donor in good health. The DNA for the CDR3 is TGCAGTATAACGCCTACGGGGCGGAAACACAATGAGCAGTTCTTC. It translates to CSITPTGRKHNEQFF.